This T cell receptor (beta chain) is from a study of cytomegalovirus exposure and HLA in healthy donors. Study-level results: When analyzed later, a missense DCLRE1C variant was found to be linked to TCR beta V- and J-gene trimming.

The PCR contained 60 Vbeta and 13 Jbeta primers. Sequencing used immunoSEQ multiplex PCR; TCRdb keeps in-frame clones, though not all of them. This repertoire shows 75,000 to 90,000 clones, around 76% found once; its top ten account for 5.5%. V shed 1 base and J 5 bases; nucleotides not matched to a gene: 6. The CDR3 sequence is 16 residues long. Germline loops: CDR1 MGHRA, CDR2 YSYEKL. With regard to this clone: Its antigen is not known.

The sequenced material came from PBMCs. The chain recombines TRBV4-1 with TRBJ2-7; 12 positions agree with TRBD1. The TCR sequence derives from a male donor in good health and CMV-seropositive. The CDR3 region has the DNA TGCGCCAGCAGCCAAGGTAGGGGACAGGGGGCCAACGAGCAGTACTTC. Protein: CASSQGRGQGANEQYF.